One sample yielded the 28 T cell receptor beta chains listed below, sequenced in a study of cytomegalovirus exposure and HLA in healthy donors. In the PCR, 60 Vbeta and 13 Jbeta primers were used. The protocol was immunoSEQ multiplex PCR, while the TCRdb copy is restricted to in-frame clones and leaves out a portion. The sample lists fewer than 100,000 clones, about 80% occurring once. Material: PBMCs. The receptors were sampled from a female donor in good health and CMV-seronegative.

As DNA, the CDR3 is TGTGCCAGCAGCCAAGAGGTCGGGGTATCCTACGAGCAGTACTTC. This translates into CASSQEVGVSYEQYF. The chain joins TRBV4-2 to TRBJ2-7, with D perhaps matching TRBD2 (5 bases). This CDR3 contains 15 residues. Trimming removed 0 bases at V and 1 base at J, with 10 bases between. The germline V gene encodes CDR1 LGHNA and CDR2 YNFKEQ.

The CDR3 protein is CASSTPGLSANVLTF. DNA for the CDR3: TGCGCCAGTTCGACCCCGGGACTGTCGGCCAACGTCCTGACTTTC. The chain employs TRBV5-1 and TRBJ2-6; possible D gene TRBD2, 6 bases. Trimming pared 8 bases from V and 6 bases from J, leaving 18 bases between. The CDR3 contains 15 residues. Germline values: CDR1 SGHRS, CDR2 YFSETQ.

This clone was observed a few times. The rearrangement uses TRBV7-2 and TRBJ1-4; possibly TRBD1 for D (6 bases). CDR1 is SGHTA, CDR2 FQGNSA, per germline. The V end lost 5 bases, the J end lost 10 bases, and 11 bases lay between the germline ends. The CDR3 runs to 12 residues. CDR3 sequence: CASSAGGGKLFF. Written as DNA, the CDR3 is TGTGCCAGCAGCGCGGGAGGGGGAAAACTGTTTTTT.

The chain carries TRBV11-2 and TRBJ2-7, with D possibly being TRBD1 (7 bases). Trimming pared 4 bases from V and 3 bases from J, leaving 19 bases between. CDR1 SGHAT and CDR2 FQNNGV come from the germline V gene. The CDR3 is 16 amino acids. The CDR3 region is CASSSWDSPAGYEQYF. The CDR3 nucleotides read TGTGCCAGCAGCTCCTGGGACAGCCCAGCGGGCTACGAGCAGTACTTC.

J is TRBJ2-7 and V is TRBV14, with a tentative D call TRBD2 (7 bases). Germline CDR1 SGHDN, CDR2 FVKESK. This CDR3 has 15 residues. Deletions cut 5 bases from V and 3 bases from J, with 17 bases between. CDR3 DNA: TGTGCCAGCAGCAAATCAAGGGGGGGCAGCTACGAGCAGTACTTC. This codes for CASSKSRGGSYEQYF.

V usage is TRBV15 and J usage is TRBJ1-2, with TRBD1 matching over 8 bases. V shed 5 bases and J 12 bases; nucleotides not matched to a gene: 17. This CDR3 region has 15 residues. Per germline, CDR1 LNHNV and CDR2 YYDKDF (reference sequence). The CDR3 region is CATSGTPGQEEEHTF. CDR3 sequence (DNA): TGTGCCACCAGCGGCACCCCGGGACAGGAGGAGGAACACACCTTC.

The chain combines TRBV9 with TRBJ2-1; no reliable D call. Germline CDR1 SGDLS, CDR2 YYNGEE. The V and J ends lost 0 bases and 8 bases respectively, with 12 bases between them. The CDR3 sequence is 14 residues long. The CDR3 region has the DNA TGTGCCAGCAGCGTAGAGTCTCCTGAGGATGAGCAGTTCTTC. Protein sequence: CASSVESPEDEQFF.

The chain recombines TRBV4-1 with TRBJ2-7; possibly TRBD2 for D (5 bases). The ends were cut back, 4 bases at V and 3 bases at J, with 16 bases in the middle. The CDR3 loop spans 15 amino acids. CDR1 and CDR2 from the germline V gene are MGHRA and YSYEKL. Written as DNA, the CDR3 is TGCGCCAGCAGCCCTCGGGCAGGCGGAGGCTACGAGCAGTACTTC. Translating it yields CASSPRAGGGYEQYF.

This chain links TRBV19 with TRBJ2-1; a possible D gene is TRBD1 (5 bases). This CDR3 region has 13 residues. Trimming shortened V by 4 bases and J by 8 bases, and 12 bases separated the two germline ends. Germline CDR1 is LNHDA and CDR2 is SQIVND (reference sequence). DNA for the CDR3: TGTGCCAGTAGTAAAAATAAGGGGCATGAGCAGTTCTTC. Translation gives CASSKNKGHEQFF.

This sequence joins TRBV7-9 and TRBJ1-4; D is perhaps TRBD1 (5 bases). Trimming cost V 1 base and J 2 bases, with 11 bases left between them. Germline CDR1 reads SEHNR; CDR2 reads FQNEAQ (reference sequence). The CDR3 is 16 residues long. CDR3 loop: CASSLGGGGTNEKLFF. The CDR3, as DNA: TGTGCCAGCAGCTTAGGCGGGGGTGGCACTAATGAAAAACTGTTTTTT.

The chain has TRBV30 and TRBJ1-6, with TRBD1 identical over 7 bases. CDR1 GTSNPN and CDR2 SVGIG come from the germline V gene (reference sequence). V trimming: 5 bases; J trimming: 8 bases; junction bases outside the gene matches: 9. The CDR3 has 14 amino acids. This CDR3 reads CAWSLRQGHSPLHF. CDR3 sequence (DNA): TGTGCCTGGTCTCTCCGACAGGGTCATTCACCCCTCCACTTT.

The genes are TRBV28 and TRBJ1-4; weak D call: TRBD1 (6 bases). The germline V gene encodes CDR1 MDHEN and CDR2 SYDVKM. This CDR3 spans 14 amino acids. The V and J ends lost 6 bases and 2 bases respectively, with 10 bases between them. The CDR3 protein is CASSPGQTNEKLFF. CDR3 DNA: TGTGCCAGCAGCCCAGGACAGACTAATGAAAAACTGTTTTTT.

The V and J genes are TRBV7-6 and TRBJ1-2; no clear D. Germline CDR1 and CDR2: SGHVS and FNYEAQ. The CDR3 totals 11 residues. Trimming took off 10 bases at V and 4 bases at J, with 10 bases between the two ends. The CDR3 nucleotides read TGTGCCACGAGGGTAGGCTATGGCTACACCTTC. Translated: CATRVGYGYTF.

This clone has only a few counts. The J gene is TRBJ2-1, the V gene TRBV4-1; 9 nucleotides align to TRBD1. This CDR3 is built from 15 residues. Trimming cost V 0 bases and J 7 bases; bases outside gene matches: 4. The V gene's germline CDR1 is MGHRA and CDR2 YSYEKL. CDR3 nucleotide sequence: TGCGCCAGCAGCCAAGACCTACAGGGGGCGAATGAGCAGTTCTTC. As protein: CASSQDLQGANEQFF.

The rearrangement links TRBV6-5 to TRBJ1-2; the D is unclear. Germline values: CDR1 MNHEY, CDR2 SVGAGI. There are 14 residues in the CDR3. The V end lost 1 base, the J end lost 6 bases, and 12 bases lay between the germline ends. CDR3 loop: CASSYLTPGNGYTF. CDR3 DNA: TGTGCCAGCAGTTACTTGACCCCGGGGAATGGCTACACCTTC.

This clone appeared once. The chain combines TRBV15 with TRBJ1-5; D perhaps matches TRBD1 (5 bases). The CDR3 length is 13 residues. CDR1 and CDR2 (germline): LNHNV, YYDKDF (reference sequence). The V gene lost 0 bases and the J gene lost 13 bases, with 13 bases spanning the gap. The CDR3 is CATSREIGGAQHF. The CDR3 DNA is TGTGCCACCAGCAGAGAAATTGGCGGGGCGCAGCATTTT.

This clone was observed a handful of times. The J gene is TRBJ1-1, the V gene TRBV30; tentatively, D is TRBD1 (5 bases). The V gene's germline CDR1 is GTSNPN and CDR2 SVGIG (reference sequence). The CDR3 extends over 10 amino acids. Trimming took 3 bases from V and 7 from J, leaving 6 bases between them. The CDR3 DNA reads TGTGCCTGGAGACAGGTTGAAGCTTTCTTT. Translated, it gives CAWRQVEAFF.

The sample holds a few counts of this clone. This chain uses TRBV7-6 with TRBJ1-5, with TRBD1 identical over 10 bases. With 1 base clipped from V and 7 bases from J, the junction kept 4 bases outside the gene matches. The length of the CDR3 is 15 residues. CDR1 SGHVS and CDR2 FNYEAQ come from the germline V gene. CDR3 DNA sequence: TGTGCCAGCAGCTTAGGACAGGGGGCTGGACAGCCCCAGCATTTT. As protein: CASSLGQGAGQPQHF.

The chain employs TRBV5-6 and TRBJ2-7, with 7 positions matching TRBD1. CDR1 and CDR2 (germline): SGHDT, YYEEEE. V trimming: 0 bases; J trimming: 3 bases; junction bases outside the gene matches: 3. The CDR3 has 14 amino acids. CDR3 sequence: CASSLEQGVYEQYF. In DNA, the CDR3 is TGTGCCAGCAGCTTGGAGCAGGGGGTCTACGAGCAGTACTTC.

The V and J genes are TRBV28 and TRBJ1-5; D remains unclear. CDR3 length equals 13 residues. Looked up from germline, CDR1 is MDHEN and CDR2 is SYDVKM. V lost 7 bases and J lost 0, with 7 bases in between. The CDR3 coding sequence is TGTGCCAGCAACGCAGTTAGCAATCAGCCCCAGCATTTT. Its translation is CASNAVSNQPQHF.

This sequence joins TRBV6-5 and TRBJ2-5, with D possibly being TRBD1 (5 bases). The CDR3 is 14 amino acids. V was pared by 6 bases and J by 4 bases, with 15 bases between. Germline loops: CDR1 MNHEY, CDR2 SVGAGI. This CDR3 is CASRLSGIGETQYF. The DNA of the CDR3 is TGTGCCAGCAGACTTTCAGGGATTGGAGAGACCCAGTACTTC.

The chain couples TRBV18 to TRBJ2-5; the match to TRBD2 covers 8 bases. In germline, CDR1 is KGHSH, CDR2 LQKENI. The CDR3 consists of 15 residues. V lost 0 bases and J lost 5; bases outside the gene matches: 5. For the CDR3, the DNA is TGTGCCAGCTCACCACCGGGACTAGGCGGGGAGACCCAGTACTTC. Translated, it gives CASSPPGLGGETQYF.

The rearrangement links TRBV10-3 to TRBJ2-7; TRBD2 matches 14 bases. With V trimmed by 5 bases and J by 3 bases, 9 bases remained unmatched. The CDR3 loop spans 17 amino acids. Germline-derived CDR1 and CDR2 are ENHRY and SYGVKD. CDR3 residues: CAISNETGLAGGYEQYF. CDR3 DNA sequence: TGTGCCATCAGTAATGAAACCGGACTAGCGGGGGGCTACGAGCAGTACTTC.

The chain employs TRBV6-5 and TRBJ2-7, with 11 bases lining up with TRBD2. J lost 7 bases, V lost 0 bases, and 5 bases had no gene match. The CDR3 has 15 amino acids. Germline lookup yields CDR1 MNHEY and CDR2 SVGAGI. This CDR3 is CASSYSGTSGGEQYF. As DNA, the CDR3 is TGTGCCAGCAGTTACTCCGGGACTAGCGGAGGAGAGCAGTACTTC.

This chain's CDR3 is CASSGIGGETGELFF. CDR3 nucleotides: TGTGCCAGCAGTGGGATAGGGGGGGAGACCGGGGAGCTGTTTTTT. This chain connects TRBV6-1 to TRBJ2-2; TRBD2 is a possible D gene (7 bases). Germline CDR1 and CDR2: MNHNS and SASEGT. The germline V and J ends were trimmed by 4 bases and 5 bases, with 14 bases remaining between them. The CDR3 consists of 15 residues.

V and J are TRBV15 and TRBJ2-3; 8 bases align to TRBD1. The germline CDR1 and CDR2 sequences are LNHNV and YYDKDF (reference sequence). The CDR3 consists of 15 residues. V was clipped by 4 bases and J by 1 base; unmatched bases: 4. In nucleotides, the CDR3 is TGTGCCACCAGCACTGGACAGGGCGGCACAGATACGCAGTATTTT. Protein sequence: CATSTGQGGTDTQYF.

This rearrangement joins TRBV6-1 to TRBJ2-1; no definite D call. This CDR3 contains 13 residues. V dropped 4 bases and J dropped 4 bases, with 8 bases sitting between them. Germline CDR1 MNHNS, CDR2 SASEGT. As DNA, the CDR3 is TGTGCCAGCAGTGTCAGCAGGTACAATGAGCAGTTCTTC. Its protein is CASSVSRYNEQFF.

V gene TRBV7-2 combines with J gene TRBJ1-5; D ambiguous. The CDR3 contains 15 residues. Germline values: CDR1 SGHTA, CDR2 FQGNSA. The V gene lost 6 bases and the J gene lost 0 bases, with 12 bases spanning the gap. The CDR3 DNA reads TGTGCCAGCAGTTTCAGTGGTTATAGCAATCAGCCCCAGCATTTT. Its protein is CASSFSGYSNQPQHF.